The T cell receptor (beta chain) described here comes from a study of shared clonotypes between healthy human individuals. Sequenced by immunoSEQ multiplex PCR; TCRdb stores in-frame clones only, minus some. The table has roughly 2 million clones, 85% to 95% seen once. Trimming left V 5 bases short and J 9 bases short, with 10 bases between. This CDR3 is 10 amino acids long. Germline V gives CDR1 DFQATT, CDR2 SNEGSKA (reference sequence). Sequences were obtained from naive CD4+ T cells sorted from blood. As to subset: CD45RA+ positively selected. The origin of this receptor is a man between 18 and 35 years old in good health. The gene calls are TRBV20-1 and TRBJ1-1; D is ambiguous. CDR3 in DNA: TGCAGTGCTCATAAGGAGCAAGCTTTCTTT. Amino acid sequence: CSAHKEQAFF.